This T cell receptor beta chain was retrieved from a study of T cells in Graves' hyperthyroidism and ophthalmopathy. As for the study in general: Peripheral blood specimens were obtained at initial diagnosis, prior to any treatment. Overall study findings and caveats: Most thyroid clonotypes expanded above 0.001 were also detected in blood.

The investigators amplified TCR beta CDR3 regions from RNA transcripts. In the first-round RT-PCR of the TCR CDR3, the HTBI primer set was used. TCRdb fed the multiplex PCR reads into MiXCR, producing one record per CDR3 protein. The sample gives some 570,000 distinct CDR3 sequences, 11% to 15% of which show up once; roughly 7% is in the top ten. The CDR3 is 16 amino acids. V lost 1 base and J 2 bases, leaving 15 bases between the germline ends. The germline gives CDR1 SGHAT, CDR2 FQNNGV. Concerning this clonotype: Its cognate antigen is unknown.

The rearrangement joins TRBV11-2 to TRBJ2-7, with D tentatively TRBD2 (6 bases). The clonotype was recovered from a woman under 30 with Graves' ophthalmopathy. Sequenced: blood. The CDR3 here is CASSLGRSGETYEQYF. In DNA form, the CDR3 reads TGTGCCAGCAGCTTAGGTCGTTCGGGGGAAACCTACGAGCAGTACTTC.